This TCR beta chain was retrieved from a study of blood T cells in healthy people across ages (dated by TCRdb to about 2015). In terms of the full investigation: Template switching captured roughly one uniquely barcoded TCR beta cDNA molecule per two T cells in model experiments. Using the same blood draw, the study looked at two additional independent replicas of 1 million unique cDNA reads for two donors, one aged 18 to 30 and the other aged 80 or older. To avoid experimental bias, donors of different ages were randomly spread across the sequencing lanes. The study measured age-related changes in TCR beta repertoire diversity using deep sequencing normalized with unique cDNA molecular identifiers. The donors were split into four age groups: young (average 16 years), middle-aged (around 40), aged (over 55) and long-lived (roughly 88). What the authors observed across the whole study: As age increased, observed TCR beta diversity per million T cells dropped in a roughly linear way, and a significant reduction was already evident by age 40. Compared with the aged group, the long-lived group had more naive CD4+ T cells, fewer expanded clones and increased TCR diversity, suggesting age selection. There was a strong correlation between observed TCR beta diversity and the percentage of naive T cells measured by flow cytometry. Because profiling used bulk unsorted PBMCs, naive and antigen-experienced compartments could not be compared conclusively. Total diversity estimates from one million sequenced T cells were considered lower bounds and underestimates. Donor CMV infection status was unknown, potentially confounding age-related changes in expanded clonotypes.

Its CDR3 holds 13 amino acids, cysteine through phenylalanine. Only the CDR3 DNA stays, 39 bases, in frame from base 1. V is reduced by 1 base and J by 3 bases, leaving a spacing of 7 bases between them. The germline V gene (reference sequence) specifies LGHDT as CDR1 and YNNKEL as CDR2. The roughly 37 donors, aged 6 to 90 years, were systemically healthy Caucasian individuals from Russia. Ten milliliters of peripheral blood were drawn from each donor into EDTA-treated Vacutainer tubes. Ficoll-Paque density-gradient centrifugation was used to isolate PBMCs, with at least 6.5 million per sample. Trizol reagent was used to extract total RNA from the PBMCs, yielding at least 6 micrograms per sample. For every donor, an aliquot of PBMCs went through flow cytometry to measure the percentages of naive CD45RAhigh/CD27high T cells. This clonotype was found once. Its cognate antigen has yet to be identified. No quality values exist for individual bases; no much larger clone is one base distant. One read gives only weak evidence.

The library was built by means of 5' RACE. Sequencing relied on an Illumina HiSeq 2500. A second 7 to 11 cycle PCR used a sample-barcoded 5' primer and a J-beta primer mix. A unique molecular identifier was introduced onto each TCR beta cDNA molecule by a template-switch 5' adaptor carrying 12 random nucleotides. Each sample yielded at least 3 million CDR3-containing paired-end reads. First-strand cDNA synthesis was performed from all RNA using the Mint cDNA synthesis kit, with priming by a TRBC-specific oligonucleotide. All cDNA was treated with uracil-DNA glycosylase and then went through a first 18-cycle PCR with the universal primers M1SS and BC2_uni_R. The source study handled its data this way. For normalization, 1 million high-quality reads, each with a distinct molecular identifier, were randomly selected from each sample. Instead of being binned into consensus sequences, reads with shared molecular identifiers were discarded. MiTCR, with a Q25 quality threshold and the strictest error-elimination algorithm, was used for CDR3 identification, clonotype clustering and error correction. A nonparametric unseen species model with Euler transformation was used to estimate lower-bound total TCR beta diversity. The public reads were reprocessed in TCRdb via fastp at Q25 and MiXCR, keeping in-frame beta chains. Rows merge per CDR3 protein into single entries with the most common DNA and genes. TCRdb's processing, not the study's, gives the V and J calls here. This sample has 600,000 to 800,000 distinct CDR3 sequences in its table, and 45% to 60% of those were observed once. The top ten clonotypes cover roughly 14% of the sample.

This TCR was recovered from a woman at least 80 years old in good health. Here the chain combines TRBV3-1 and TRBJ2-7; confidence is insufficient to name the D gene. Sequenced: blood. The CDR3 region has the sequence CASSQAEIYEQYF. DNA sequence: TGTGCCAGCAGCCAAGCGGAAATCTACGAGCAGTACTTC.